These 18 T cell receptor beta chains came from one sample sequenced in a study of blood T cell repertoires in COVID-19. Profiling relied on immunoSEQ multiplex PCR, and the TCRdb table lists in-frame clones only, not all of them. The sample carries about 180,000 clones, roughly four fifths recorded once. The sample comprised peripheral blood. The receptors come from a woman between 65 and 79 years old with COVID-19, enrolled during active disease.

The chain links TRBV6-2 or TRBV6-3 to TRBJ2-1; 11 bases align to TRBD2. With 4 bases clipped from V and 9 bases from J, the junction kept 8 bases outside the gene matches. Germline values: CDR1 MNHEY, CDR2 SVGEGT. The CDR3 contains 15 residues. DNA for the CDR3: TGTGCCAGCAGTTTCCTTCTAGCGGGAGGCGGTGAGCAGTTCTTC. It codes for CASSFLLAGGGEQFF.

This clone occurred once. The CDR3 loop reads CASSFLAARTGPGYTIYF. The CDR3 region has the DNA TGTGCCAGCAGCTTCCTGGCCGCCCGGACAGGGCCAGGATACACCATATATTTT. The chain employs TRBV11-2 and TRBJ1-3; 8 bases agree with TRBD1. Germline CDR1 reads SGHAT; CDR2 reads FQNNGV. Trimming took 3 bases from V and 8 from J; bases not matched to a gene: 18. This CDR3 contains 18 residues.

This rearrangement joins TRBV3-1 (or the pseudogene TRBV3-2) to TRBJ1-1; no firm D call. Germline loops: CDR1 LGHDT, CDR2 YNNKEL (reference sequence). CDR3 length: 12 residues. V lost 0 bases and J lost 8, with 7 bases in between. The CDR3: CASSQDLREAFF. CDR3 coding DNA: TGTGCCAGCAGCCAAGACTTGAGGGAAGCTTTCTTT.

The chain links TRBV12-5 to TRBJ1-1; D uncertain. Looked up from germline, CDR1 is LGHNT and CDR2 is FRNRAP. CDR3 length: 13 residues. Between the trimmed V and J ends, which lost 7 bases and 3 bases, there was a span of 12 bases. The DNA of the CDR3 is TGTGCTAGTGCCCCTCCCGGGGACACTGAAGCTTTCTTT. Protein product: CASAPPGDTEAFF.

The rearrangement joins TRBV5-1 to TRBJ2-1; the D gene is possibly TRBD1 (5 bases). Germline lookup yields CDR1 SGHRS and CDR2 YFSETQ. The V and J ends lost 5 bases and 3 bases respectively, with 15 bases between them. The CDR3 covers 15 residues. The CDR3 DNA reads TGCGCCAGCAGGCGGACACTTCAGGTCTACAATGAGCAGTTCTTC. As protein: CASRRTLQVYNEQFF.

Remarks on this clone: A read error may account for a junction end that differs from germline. The CDR3 here is CASREGGSLETQYF. CDR3 sequence (DNA): TGTGCCAGCAGGGAAGGAGGGAGTCTAGAGACCCAGTACTTC. The chain uses TRBV6-1 and TRBJ2-5, with D perhaps matching TRBD2 (6 bases). This CDR3 region has 14 residues. In germline, CDR1 is MNHNS, CDR2 SASEGT.

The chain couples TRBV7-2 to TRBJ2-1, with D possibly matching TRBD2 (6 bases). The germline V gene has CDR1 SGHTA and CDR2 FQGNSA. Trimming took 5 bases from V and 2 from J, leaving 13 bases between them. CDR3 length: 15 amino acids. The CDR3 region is CASSRQWGAYNEQFF. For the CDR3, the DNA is TGTGCCAGCAGCCGTCAGTGGGGGGCCTACAATGAGCAGTTCTTC. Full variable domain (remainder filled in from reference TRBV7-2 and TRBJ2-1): GAGVSQSPSNKVTEKGKDVELRCDPISGHTALYWYRQSLGQGLEFLIYFQGNSAPDKSGLPSDRFSAERTGGSVSTLTIQRTQQEDSAVYLCASSRQWGAYNEQFFGPGTRLTVL.

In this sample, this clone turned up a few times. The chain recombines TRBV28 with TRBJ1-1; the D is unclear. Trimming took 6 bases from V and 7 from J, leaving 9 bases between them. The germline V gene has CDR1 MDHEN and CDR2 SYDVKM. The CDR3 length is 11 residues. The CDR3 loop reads CASSYKFEAFF. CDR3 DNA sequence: TGTGCCAGCAGCTATAAGTTTGAAGCTTTCTTT.

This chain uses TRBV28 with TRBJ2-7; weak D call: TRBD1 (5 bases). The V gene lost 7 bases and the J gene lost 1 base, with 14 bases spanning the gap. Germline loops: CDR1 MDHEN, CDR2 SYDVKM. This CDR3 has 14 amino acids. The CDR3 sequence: CASILFKGSYEQYF. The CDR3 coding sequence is TGTGCCAGCATTCTTTTCAAGGGGTCCTACGAGCAGTACTTC.

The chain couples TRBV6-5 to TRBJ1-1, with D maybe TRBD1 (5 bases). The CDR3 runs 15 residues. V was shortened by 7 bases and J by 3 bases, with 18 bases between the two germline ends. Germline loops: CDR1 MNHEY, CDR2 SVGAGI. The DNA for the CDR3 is TGTGCCAGCACTTTTCGTGGGGGAGGGGACACTGAAGCTTTCTTT. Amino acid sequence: CASTFRGGGDTEAFF.

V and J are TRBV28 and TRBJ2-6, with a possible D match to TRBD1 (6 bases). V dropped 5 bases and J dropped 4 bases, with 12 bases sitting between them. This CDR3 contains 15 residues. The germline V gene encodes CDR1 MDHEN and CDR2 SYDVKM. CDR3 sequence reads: CASSPTGTGANVLTF. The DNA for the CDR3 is TGTGCCAGCAGTCCCACAGGGACCGGGGCCAACGTCCTGACTTTC.

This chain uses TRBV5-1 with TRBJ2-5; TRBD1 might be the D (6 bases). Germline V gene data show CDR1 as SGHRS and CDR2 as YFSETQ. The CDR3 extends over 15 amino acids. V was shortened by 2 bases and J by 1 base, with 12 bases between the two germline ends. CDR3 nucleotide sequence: TGCGCCAGCAGCTTTCAGGGGAGTCCCCAAGAGACCCAGTACTTC. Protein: CASSFQGSPQETQYF.

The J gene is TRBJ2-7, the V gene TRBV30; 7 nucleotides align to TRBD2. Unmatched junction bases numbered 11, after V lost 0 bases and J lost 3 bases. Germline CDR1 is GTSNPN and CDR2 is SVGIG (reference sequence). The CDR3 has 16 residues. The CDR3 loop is CAWSVPGGRGVYEQYF. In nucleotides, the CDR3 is TGTGCCTGGAGTGTACCGGGAGGCCGGGGGGTCTACGAGCAGTACTTC.

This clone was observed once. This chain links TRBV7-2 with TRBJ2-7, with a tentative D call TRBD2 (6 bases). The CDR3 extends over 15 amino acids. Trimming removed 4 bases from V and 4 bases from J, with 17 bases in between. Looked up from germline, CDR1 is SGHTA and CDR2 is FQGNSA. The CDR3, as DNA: TGTGCCAGCAGCTCCCAAATGTCTAGCGCGTACGAGCAGTACTTC. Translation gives CASSSQMSSAYEQYF.

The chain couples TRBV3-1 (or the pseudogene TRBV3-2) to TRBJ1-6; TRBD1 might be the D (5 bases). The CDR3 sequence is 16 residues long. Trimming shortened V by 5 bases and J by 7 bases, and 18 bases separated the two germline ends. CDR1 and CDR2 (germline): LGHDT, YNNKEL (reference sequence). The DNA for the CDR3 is TGTGCCAGCAGCGATTGGGGCACTGGGGCGAATTCACCCCTCCACTTT. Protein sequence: CASSDWGTGANSPLHF.

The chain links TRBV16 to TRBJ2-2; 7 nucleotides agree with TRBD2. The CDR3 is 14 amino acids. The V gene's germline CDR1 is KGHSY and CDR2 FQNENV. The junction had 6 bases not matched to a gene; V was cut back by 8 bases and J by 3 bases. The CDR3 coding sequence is TGTGCCAGCGCCACGGGGGGAGACACCGGGGAGCTGTTTTTT. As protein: CASATGGDTGELFF.

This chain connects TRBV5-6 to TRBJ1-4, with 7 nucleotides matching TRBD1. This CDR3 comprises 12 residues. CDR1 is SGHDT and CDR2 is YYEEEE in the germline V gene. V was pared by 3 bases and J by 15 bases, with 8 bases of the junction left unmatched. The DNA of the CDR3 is TGTGCCAGCAGCTCAGACAGGGTGGGAGTGTTTTTT. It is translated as CASSSDRVGVFF.

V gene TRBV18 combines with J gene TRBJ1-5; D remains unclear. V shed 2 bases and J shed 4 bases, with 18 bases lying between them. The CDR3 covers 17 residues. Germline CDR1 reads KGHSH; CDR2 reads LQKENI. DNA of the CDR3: TGTGCCAGCTCACCAGAAAATCTGGGAGGCGAAAATCAGCCCCAGCATTTT. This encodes CASSPENLGGENQPQHF.